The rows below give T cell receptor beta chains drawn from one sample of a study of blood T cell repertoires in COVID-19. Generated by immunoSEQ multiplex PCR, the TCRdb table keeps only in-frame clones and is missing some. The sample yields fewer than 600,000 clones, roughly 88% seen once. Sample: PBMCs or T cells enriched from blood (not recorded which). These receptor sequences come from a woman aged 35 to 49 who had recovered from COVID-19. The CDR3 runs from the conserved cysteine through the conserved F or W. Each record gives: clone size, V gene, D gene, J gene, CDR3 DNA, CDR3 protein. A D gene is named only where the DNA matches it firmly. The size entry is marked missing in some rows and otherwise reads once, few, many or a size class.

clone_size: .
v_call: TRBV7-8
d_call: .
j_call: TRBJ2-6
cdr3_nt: TGTGCCAGCAGCTTTGGGCTCCTCTCTGGGGCCAACGTCCTGACTTTC
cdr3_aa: CASSFGLLSGANVLTF

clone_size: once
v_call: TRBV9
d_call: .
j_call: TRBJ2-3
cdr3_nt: TGTGCCAGCAGCGGCAGGGGAGGGGATACGCAGTATTTT
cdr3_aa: CASSGRGGDTQYF

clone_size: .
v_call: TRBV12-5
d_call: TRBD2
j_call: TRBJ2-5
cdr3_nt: TGTGCTAGTGGTTTGGGGGGGACTAGCGGGACCGAGACCCAGTACTTC
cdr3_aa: CASGLGGTSGTETQYF

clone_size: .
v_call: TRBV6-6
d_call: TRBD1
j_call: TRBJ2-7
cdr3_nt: TGTGCCAGCACCCCCAGACAGGGGGCAACCTACGAGCAGTACTTC
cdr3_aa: CASTPRQGATYEQYF

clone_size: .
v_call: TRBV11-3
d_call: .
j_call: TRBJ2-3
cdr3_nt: TGTGCCAGCAGCCAACTAGCTCACAGGGATACGCAGTATTTT
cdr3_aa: CASSQLAHRDTQYF

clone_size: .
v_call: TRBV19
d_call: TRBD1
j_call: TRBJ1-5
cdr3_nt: TGTGCCAGTAGTATCGGGACAGCTTATAGCAATCAGCCCCAGCATTTT
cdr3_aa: CASSIGTAYSNQPQHF

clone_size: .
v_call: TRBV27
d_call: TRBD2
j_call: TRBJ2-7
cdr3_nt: TGTGCCAGCAGTTTAGGGACTAGGGCCTACGAGCAGTACTTC
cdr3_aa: CASSLGTRAYEQYF

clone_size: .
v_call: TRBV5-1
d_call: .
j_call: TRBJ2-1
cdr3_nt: TGCGCCAGCAGCTTGGTTAACTCGTACAATGAGCAGTTCTTC
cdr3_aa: CASSLVNSYNEQFF

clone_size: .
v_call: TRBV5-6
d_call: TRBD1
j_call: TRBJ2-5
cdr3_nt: TGTGCCAGCAGCTTGACAGGGGAAGAGACCCAGTACTTC
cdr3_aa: CASSLTGEETQYF

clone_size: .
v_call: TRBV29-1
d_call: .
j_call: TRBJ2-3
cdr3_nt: TGCAGCGTTGTGGAGGGAGCAGATACGCAGTATTTT
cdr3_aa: CSVVEGADTQYF

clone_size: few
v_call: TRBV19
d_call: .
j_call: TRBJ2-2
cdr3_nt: TGTGCCAGTAGTACTCTATTGACAGGACCTACCGGGGAGCTGTTTTTT
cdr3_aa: CASSTLLTGPTGELFF

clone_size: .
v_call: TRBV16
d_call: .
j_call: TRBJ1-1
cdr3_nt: TGTGCCAGCAGCCACCACGAACAGGGCACTGAAGCTTTCTTT
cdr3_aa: CASSHHEQGTEAFF

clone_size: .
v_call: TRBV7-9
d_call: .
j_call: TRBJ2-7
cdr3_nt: TGTGCCAGCAGCTTCCCCGGGGAGTCCTACGAGCAGTACTTC
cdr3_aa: CASSFPGESYEQYF

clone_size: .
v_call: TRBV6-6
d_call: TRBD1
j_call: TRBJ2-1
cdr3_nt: TGTGCCAGCAGCTCAATGGACAGGGGAAGCTACAATGAGCAGTTCTTC
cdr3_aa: CASSSMDRGSYNEQFF

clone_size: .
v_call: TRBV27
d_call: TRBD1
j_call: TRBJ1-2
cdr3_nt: TGTGCCAGCAGGGACAGGGGCGGCTACACCTTC
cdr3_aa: CASRDRGGYTF

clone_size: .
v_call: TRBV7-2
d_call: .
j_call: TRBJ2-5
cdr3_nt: TGTGCCAGCAGCTTAGCAACAGGATTCCTTGGGACCCAGTACTTC
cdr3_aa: CASSLATGFLGTQYF

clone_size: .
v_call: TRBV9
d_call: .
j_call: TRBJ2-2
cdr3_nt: TGTGCCAGCAGCGCCACTCCCCTTAGTAACACCGGGGAGCTGTTTTTT
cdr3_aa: CASSATPLSNTGELFF

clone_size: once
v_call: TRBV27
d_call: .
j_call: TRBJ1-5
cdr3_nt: TGTGCCAGCAGTATGGGGGGGGGCTTCCATCAGCCCCAGCATTTT
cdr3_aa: CASSMGGGFHQPQHF

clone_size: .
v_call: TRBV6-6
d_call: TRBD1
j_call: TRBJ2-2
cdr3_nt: TGTGCCAGCAGTTACCCTCCGACAGGGCGAACCGGGGAGCTGTTTTTT
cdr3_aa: CASSYPPTGRTGELFF

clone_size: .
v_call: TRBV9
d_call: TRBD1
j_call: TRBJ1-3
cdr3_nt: TGTGCCAGCAGCGTCGGGACAGCCTCTGGAAACACCATATATTTT
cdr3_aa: CASSVGTASGNTIYF

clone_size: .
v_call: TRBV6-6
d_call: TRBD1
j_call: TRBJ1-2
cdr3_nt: TGTGCCAGCAGTTACTCGGACAGGTTTGGCTACACCTTC
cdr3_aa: CASSYSDRFGYTF

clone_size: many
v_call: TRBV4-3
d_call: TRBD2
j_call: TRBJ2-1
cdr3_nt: TGCGCCAGCAGCCAAGATGCGGGAGGGCTTACGAATGAGCAGTTCTTC
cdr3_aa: CASSQDAGGLTNEQFF

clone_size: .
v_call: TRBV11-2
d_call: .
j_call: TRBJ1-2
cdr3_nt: TGTGCCAGCAGTAATCAGGGTCAATTCTATGGCTACACCTTC
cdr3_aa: CASSNQGQFYGYTF

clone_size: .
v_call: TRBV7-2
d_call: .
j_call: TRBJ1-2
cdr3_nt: TGTGCCAGCAGCCAAAGGGGCACGGGCGGCTACACCTTC
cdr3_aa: CASSQRGTGGYTF